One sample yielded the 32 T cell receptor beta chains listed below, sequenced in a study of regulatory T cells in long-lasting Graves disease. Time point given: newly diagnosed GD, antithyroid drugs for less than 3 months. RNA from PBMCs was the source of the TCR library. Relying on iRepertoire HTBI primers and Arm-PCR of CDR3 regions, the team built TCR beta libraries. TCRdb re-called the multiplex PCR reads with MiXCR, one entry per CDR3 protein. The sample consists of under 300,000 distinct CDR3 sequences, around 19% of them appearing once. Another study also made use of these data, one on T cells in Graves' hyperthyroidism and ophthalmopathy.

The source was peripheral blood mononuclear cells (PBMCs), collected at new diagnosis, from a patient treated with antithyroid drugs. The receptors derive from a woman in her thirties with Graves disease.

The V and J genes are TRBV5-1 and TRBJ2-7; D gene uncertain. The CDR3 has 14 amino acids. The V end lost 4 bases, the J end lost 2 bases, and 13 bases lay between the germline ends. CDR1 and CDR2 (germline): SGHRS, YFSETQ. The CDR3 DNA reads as TGCGCCAGCAGCATGACTCCCGGTACCTACGAGCAGTACTTC. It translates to CASSMTPGTYEQYF.

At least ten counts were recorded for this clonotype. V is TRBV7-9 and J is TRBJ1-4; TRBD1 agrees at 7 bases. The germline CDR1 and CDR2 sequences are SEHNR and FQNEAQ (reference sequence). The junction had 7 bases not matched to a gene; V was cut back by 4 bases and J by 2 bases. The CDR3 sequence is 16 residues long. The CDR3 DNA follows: TGTGCCAGCAGCTCATTTGACAGGGACACTAATGAAAAACTGTTTTTT. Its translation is CASSSFDRDTNEKLFF.

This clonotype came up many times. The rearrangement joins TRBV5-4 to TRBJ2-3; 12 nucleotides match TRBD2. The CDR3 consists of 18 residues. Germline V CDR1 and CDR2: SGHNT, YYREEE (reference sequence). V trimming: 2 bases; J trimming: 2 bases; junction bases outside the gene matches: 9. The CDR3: CASSFLTSGGQFTDTQYF. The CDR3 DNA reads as TGTGCCAGCAGCTTTCTGACTAGCGGGGGCCAATTCACAGATACGCAGTATTTT.

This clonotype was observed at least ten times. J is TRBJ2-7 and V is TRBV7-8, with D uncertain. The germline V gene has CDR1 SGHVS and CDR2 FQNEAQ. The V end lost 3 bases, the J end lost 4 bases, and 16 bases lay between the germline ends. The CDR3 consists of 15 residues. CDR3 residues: CASSLFSGNRYEQYF. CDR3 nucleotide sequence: TGTGCCAGCAGCTTGTTCTCCGGCAATCGGTACGAGCAGTACTTC.

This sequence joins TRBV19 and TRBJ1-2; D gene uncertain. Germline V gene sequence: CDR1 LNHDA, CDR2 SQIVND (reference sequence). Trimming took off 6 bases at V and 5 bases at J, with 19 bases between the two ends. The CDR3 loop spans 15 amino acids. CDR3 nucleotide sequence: TGTGCCAGTAGACCTCCCGGGCCTAGACCGTATGGCTACACCTTC. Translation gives CASRPPGPRPYGYTF.

CDR3 nucleotides: TGTGCCAGCAGCCGCGACGCAGGAGATACGCAGTATTTT. Its translation is CASSRDAGDTQYF. The chain employs TRBV7-9 and TRBJ2-3, with D unclear. V lost 5 bases and J 5 bases, leaving 11 bases between the germline ends. The CDR3 contains 13 residues. From germline, CDR1 is SEHNR and CDR2 FQNEAQ (reference sequence).

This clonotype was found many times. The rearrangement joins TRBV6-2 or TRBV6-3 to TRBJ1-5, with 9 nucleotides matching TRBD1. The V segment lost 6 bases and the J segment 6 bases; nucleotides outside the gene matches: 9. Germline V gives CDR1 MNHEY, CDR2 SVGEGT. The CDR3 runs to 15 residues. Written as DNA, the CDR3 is TGTGCCAGCAGACAGGACAGGGGAACACGTCAGCCCCAGCATTTT. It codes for CASRQDRGTRQPQHF.

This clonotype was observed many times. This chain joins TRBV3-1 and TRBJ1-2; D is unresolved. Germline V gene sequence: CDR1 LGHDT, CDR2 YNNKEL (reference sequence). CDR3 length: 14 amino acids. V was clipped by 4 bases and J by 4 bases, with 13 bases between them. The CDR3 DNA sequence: TGTGCCAGCAGCCCGTGGGGAGAATTCTATGGCTACACCTTC. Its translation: CASSPWGEFYGYTF.

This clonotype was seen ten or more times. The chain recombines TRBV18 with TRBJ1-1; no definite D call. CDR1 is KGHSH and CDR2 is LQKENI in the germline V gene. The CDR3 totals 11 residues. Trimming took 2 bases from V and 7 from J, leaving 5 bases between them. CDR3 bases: TGTGCCAGCTCACCAGAGCATGAAGCTTTCTTT. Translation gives CASSPEHEAFF.

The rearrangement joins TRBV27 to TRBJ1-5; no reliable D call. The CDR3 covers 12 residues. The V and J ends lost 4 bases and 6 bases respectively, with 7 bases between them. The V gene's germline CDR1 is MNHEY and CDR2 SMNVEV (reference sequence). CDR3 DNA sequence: TGTGCCAGCAGTTACTATGGTCAGCCCCAGCATTTT. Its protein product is CASSYYGQPQHF.

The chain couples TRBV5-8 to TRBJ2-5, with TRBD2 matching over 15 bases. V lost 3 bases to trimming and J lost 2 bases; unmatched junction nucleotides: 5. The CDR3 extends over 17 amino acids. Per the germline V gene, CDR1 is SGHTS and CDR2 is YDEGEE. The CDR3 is CASSSGTSGGTQETQYF. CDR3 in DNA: TGTGCCAGCAGCTCCGGGACTAGCGGGGGGACTCAAGAGACCCAGTACTTC.

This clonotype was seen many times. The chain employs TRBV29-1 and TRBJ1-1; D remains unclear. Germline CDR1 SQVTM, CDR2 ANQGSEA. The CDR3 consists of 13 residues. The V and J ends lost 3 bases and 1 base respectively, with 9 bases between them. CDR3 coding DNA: TGCAGCGTTGATTGGGATACGAACACTGAAGCTTTCTTT. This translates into CSVDWDTNTEAFF.

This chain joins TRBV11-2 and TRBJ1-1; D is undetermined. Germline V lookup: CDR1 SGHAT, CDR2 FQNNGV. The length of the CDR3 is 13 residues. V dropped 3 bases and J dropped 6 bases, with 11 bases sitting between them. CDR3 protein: CASSFQAGAEAFF. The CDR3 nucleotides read TGTGCCAGCAGCTTCCAGGCGGGAGCTGAAGCTTTCTTT.

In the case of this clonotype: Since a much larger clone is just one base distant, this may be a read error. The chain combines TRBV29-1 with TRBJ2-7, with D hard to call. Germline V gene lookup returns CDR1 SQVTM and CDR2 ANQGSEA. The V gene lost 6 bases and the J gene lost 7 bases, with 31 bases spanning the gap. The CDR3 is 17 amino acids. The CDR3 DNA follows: TGCAGCGTCCCCTCCACCTACGGCAGCTCTAAGTACAATGAGCAGTACTTC. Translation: CSVPSTYGSSKYNEQYF.

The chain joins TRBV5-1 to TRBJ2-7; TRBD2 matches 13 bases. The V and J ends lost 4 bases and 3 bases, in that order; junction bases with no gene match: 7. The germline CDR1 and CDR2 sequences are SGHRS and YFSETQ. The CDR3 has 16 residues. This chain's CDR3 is CASSIGTSGEYYEQYF. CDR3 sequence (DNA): TGCGCCAGCAGCATTGGGACTAGCGGGGAATACTACGAGCAGTACTTC.

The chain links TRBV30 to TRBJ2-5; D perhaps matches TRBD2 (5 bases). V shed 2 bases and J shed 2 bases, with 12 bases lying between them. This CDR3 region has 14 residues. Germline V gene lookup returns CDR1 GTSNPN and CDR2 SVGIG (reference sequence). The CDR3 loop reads CAWSFGSGQETQYF. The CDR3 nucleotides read TGTGCCTGGAGTTTTGGGAGCGGACAAGAGACCCAGTACTTC.

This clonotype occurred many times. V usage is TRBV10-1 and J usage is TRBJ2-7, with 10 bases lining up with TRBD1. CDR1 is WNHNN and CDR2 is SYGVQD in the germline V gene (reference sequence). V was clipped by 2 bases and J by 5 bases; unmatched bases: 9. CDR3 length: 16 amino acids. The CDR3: CASSEGRTGGFDEQYF. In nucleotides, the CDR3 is TGCGCCAGCAGTGAGGGTAGGACAGGGGGATTCGACGAGCAGTACTTC.

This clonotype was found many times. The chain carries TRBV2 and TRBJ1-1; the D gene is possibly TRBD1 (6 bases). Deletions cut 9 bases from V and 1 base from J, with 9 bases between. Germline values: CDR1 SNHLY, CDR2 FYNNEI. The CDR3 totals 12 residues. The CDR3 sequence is CARRGWNTEAFF. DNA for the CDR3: TGTGCCAGGAGGGGGTGGAACACTGAAGCTTTCTTT.

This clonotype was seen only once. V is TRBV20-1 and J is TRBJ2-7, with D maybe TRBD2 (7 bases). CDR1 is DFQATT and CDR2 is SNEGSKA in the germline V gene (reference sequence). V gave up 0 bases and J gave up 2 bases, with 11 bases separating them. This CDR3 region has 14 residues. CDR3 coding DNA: TGCAGTGCTAGAGATCCGGGGGGCACCTACGAGCAGTACTTC. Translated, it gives CSARDPGGTYEQYF.

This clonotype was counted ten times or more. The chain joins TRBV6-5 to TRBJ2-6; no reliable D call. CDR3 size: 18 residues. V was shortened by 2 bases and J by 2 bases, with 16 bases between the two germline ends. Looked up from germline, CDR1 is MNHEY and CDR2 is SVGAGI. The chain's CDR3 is CASSYRLPGWTGANVLTF. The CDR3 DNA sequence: TGTGCCAGCAGTTACCGATTGCCCGGATGGACTGGGGCCAACGTCCTGACTTTC.

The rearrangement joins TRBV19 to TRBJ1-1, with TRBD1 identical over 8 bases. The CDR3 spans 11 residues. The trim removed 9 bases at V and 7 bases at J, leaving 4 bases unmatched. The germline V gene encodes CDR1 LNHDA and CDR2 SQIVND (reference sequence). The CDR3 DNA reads TGTGCCAGCCGGACAGGGATTGAAGCTTTCTTT. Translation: CASRTGIEAFF. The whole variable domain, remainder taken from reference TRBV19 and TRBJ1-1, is DGGITQSPKYLFRKEGQNVTLSCEQNLNHDAMYWYRQDPGQGLRLIYYSQIVNDFQKGDIAEGYSVSREKKESFPLTVTSAQKNPTAFYLCASRTGIEAFFGQGTRLTVV.

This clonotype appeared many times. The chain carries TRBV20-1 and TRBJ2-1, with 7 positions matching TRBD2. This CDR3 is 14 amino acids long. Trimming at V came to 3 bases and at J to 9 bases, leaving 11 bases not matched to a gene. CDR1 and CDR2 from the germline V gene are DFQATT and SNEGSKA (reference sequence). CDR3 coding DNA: TGCAGTGCTAGGATCGGGGGGACCTCAGGTGAGCAGTTCTTC. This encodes CSARIGGTSGEQFF.

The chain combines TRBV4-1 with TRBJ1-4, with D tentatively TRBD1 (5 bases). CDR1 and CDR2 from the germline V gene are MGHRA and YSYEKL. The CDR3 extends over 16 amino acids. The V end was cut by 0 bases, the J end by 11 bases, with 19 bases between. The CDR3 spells CASSQEGAAPEGKLFF. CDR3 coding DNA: TGCGCCAGCAGCCAAGAAGGGGCGGCCCCCGAAGGGAAACTGTTTTTT.

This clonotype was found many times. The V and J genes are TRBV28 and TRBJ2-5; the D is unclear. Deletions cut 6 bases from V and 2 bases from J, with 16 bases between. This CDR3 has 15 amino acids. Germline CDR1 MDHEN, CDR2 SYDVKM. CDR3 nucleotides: TGTGCCAGCAGAACCGACGGAGTATTGCAAGAGACCCAGTACTTC. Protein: CASRTDGVLQETQYF.

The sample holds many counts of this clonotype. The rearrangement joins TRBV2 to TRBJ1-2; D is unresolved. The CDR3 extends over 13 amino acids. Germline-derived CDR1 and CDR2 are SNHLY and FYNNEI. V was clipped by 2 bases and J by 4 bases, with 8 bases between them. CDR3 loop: CASSEWQSYGYTF. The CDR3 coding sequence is TGTGCCAGCAGTGAATGGCAGTCCTATGGCTACACCTTC.

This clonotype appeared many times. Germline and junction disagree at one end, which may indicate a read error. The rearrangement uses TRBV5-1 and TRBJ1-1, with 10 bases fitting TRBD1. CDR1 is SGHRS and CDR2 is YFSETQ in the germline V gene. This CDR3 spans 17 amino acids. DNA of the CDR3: TGTGCCAGCAGCTGGCTCCGGGGACAGGGGTATTTCACTGAAGCTTTCTTT. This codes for CASSWLRGQGYFTEAFF.

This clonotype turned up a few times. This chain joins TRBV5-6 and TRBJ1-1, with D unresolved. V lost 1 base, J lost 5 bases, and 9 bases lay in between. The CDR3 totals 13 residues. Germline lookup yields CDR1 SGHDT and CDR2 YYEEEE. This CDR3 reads CASSLFMGTEAFF. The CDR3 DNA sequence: TGTGCCAGCAGCTTGTTTATGGGAACTGAAGCTTTCTTT.

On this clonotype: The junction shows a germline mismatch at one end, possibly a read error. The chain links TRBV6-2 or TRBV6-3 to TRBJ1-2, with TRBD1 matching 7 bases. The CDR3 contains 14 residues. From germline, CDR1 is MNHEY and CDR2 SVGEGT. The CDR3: CASSYSVNTGDYKF. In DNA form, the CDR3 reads TGTGCCAGCAGTTACTCGGTTAATACAGGGGACTACAAGTTC.

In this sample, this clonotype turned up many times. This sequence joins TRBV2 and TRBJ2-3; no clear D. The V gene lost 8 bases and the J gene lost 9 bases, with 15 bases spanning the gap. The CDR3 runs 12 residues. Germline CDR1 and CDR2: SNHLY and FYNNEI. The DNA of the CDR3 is TGTGCCAGCGAAGTGGCCCACCACACGCAGTATTTT. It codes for CASEVAHHTQYF.

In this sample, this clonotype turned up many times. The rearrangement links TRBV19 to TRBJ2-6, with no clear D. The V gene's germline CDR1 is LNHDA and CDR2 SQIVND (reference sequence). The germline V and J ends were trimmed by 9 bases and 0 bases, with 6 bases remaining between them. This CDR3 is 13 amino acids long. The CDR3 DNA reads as TGTGCCAGCAGGAACTCTGGGGCCAACGTCCTGACTTTC. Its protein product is CASRNSGANVLTF.

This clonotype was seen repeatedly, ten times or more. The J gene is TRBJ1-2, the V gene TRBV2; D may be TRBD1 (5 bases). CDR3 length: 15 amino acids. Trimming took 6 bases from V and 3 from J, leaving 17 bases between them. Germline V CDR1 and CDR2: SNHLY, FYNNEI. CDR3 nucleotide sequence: TGTGCCAGCAGGCCTACCCCGGGACCTCACTATGGCTACACCTTC. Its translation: CASRPTPGPHYGYTF.

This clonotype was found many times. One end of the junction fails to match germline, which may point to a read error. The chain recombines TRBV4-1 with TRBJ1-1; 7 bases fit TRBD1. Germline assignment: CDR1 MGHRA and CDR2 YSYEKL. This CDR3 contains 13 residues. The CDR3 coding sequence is TGTGCCAGCAGCGACAGGGTCAACACTGAAGCTTTCTTT. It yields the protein CASSDRVNTEAFF.